The T cell receptor beta chain under discussion was sequenced for a study of blood T cell repertoires in COVID-19. The wider study: Samples came from the United States, Italy and Spain, spanning acute and convalescent COVID-19. PBMCs, B-cell-depleted T cells, or T cells were the source of the cDNA or gDNA that made up the material.

The authors' processing: Estimated nucleated cell counts came from reference gene primer amplification. Sequencing was performed with immunoSEQ multiplex PCR; in TCRdb, only in-frame clones are kept and a portion is missing. The D gene and trimming were derived from the DNA, and the V and J assignments and clone size from that table. Of some 160,000 clones listed, 89% are singletons. Specimen: peripheral blood. The clonotype comes from a man aged 55 to 70 with acute or convalescent COVID-19.

The CDR3 nucleotides are TGTGCCAGCGCTGAAACAGGAGTAGATAATTCACCCCTCCACTTT. It translates to CASAETGVDNSPLHF. V usage is TRBV6-5 and J usage is TRBJ1-6; weak D call: TRBD1 (5 bases). CDR1 MNHEY and CDR2 SVGAGI come from the germline V gene. V lost 8 bases and J lost 5, with 16 bases in between. The CDR3 sequence is 15 residues long.